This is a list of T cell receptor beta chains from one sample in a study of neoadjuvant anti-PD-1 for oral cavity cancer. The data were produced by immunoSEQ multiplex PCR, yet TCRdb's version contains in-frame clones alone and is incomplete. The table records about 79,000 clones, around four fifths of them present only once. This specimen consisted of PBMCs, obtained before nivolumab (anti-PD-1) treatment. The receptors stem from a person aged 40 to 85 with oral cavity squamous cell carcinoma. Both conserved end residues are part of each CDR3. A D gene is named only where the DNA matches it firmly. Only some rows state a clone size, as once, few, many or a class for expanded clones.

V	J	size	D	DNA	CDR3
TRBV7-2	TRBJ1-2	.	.	TGTGCCAGCAGCTTAGGGCGGGGATTAGACTATGGCTACACCTTC	CASSLGRGLDYGYTF
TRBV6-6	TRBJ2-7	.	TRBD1	TGTGCCAGCAGTTACTCTTACAGGGGACGATCCTACGAGCAGTACTTC	CASSYSYRGRSYEQYF
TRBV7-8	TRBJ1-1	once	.	TGTGCCAGCAGCCAGGAGGTGAGGGCTGAAGCTTTCTTT	CASSQEVRAEAFF
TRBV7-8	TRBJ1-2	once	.	TGTGCCAGCAGCTCCCGGCGCCCCCAGAAAGGGAATGGCTACACCTTC	CASSSRRPQKGNGYTF
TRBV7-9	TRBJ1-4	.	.	TGTGCCAGCAGCTTAATGGGGGCTAATGAAAAACTGTTTTTT	CASSLMGANEKLFF
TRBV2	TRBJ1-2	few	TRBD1	TGTGCCACCGTGGACAGGGCGAATGGCTACACCTTC	CATVDRANGYTF
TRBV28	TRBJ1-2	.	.	TGTGCCAGCAGTCTCGGGGGGCTGAGTGGCTACACCTTC	CASSLGGLSGYTF
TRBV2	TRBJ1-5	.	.	TGTGCCAGCACCCTCGAGCAGGGTTCGCGGCAGCCCCAGCATTTT	CASTLEQGSRQPQHF
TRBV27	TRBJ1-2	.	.	TGTGCCAGCAGTGTAGACAAGACCTATGGCTACACCTTC	CASSVDKTYGYTF
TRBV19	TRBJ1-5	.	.	TGTGCCAGTAGTATGGGAGGGCCTTTTTCGGGAAATCAGCCCCAGCATTTT	CASSMGGPFSGNQPQHF
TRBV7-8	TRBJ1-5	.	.	TGTGCCAGCAGCTTAACCGGTCAGCCCCAGCATTTT	CASSLTGQPQHF
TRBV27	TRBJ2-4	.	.	TGTGCCAGCAGTTTATGGGGAGTGGGTTCCCAAAACATTCAGTACTTC	CASSLWGVGSQNIQYF
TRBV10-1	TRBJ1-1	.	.	TGCGCCAGCAGTGAGTCCGGAAGGAACACTGAAGCTTTCTTT	CASSESGRNTEAFF
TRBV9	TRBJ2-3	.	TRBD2	TGTGCCAGCAGCGTAGGAGGACGGGGTAGCGGGAGCGATACGCAGTATTTT	CASSVGGRGSGSDTQYF
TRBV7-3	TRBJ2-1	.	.	TGTGCCAGCAGCCCCCAAGAGGCGGGGACTCACAATGAGCAGTTCTTC	CASSPQEAGTHNEQFF
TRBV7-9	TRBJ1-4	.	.	TGTGCCAGCAGCTCCCACAGTCGGGGCGTTGAAAAACTGTTTTTT	CASSSHSRGVEKLFF
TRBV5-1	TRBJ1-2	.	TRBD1	TGCGCCAGCAGCCCCGGACAGGGGGGCTATGGCTACACCTTC	CASSPGQGGYGYTF
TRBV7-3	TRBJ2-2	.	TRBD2	TGTGCCAGCAGCCCCTTGACTAGCGGAGGGGGAAGTCTGTTTTTT	CASSPLTSGGGSLFF
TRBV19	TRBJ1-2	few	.	TGTGCCAGTAGTAAGACCCGAAGGTCGGGATATGGCTACACCTTC	CASSKTRRSGYGYTF
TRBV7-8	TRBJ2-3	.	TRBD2	TGTGCCAGCAGCAAGGGACTAGCTTACCTCACAGATACGCAGTATTTT	CASSKGLAYLTDTQYF
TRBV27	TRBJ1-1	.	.	TGTGCCAGCAGTTGGGGTGGGAACACTGAAGCTTTCTTT	CASSWGGNTEAFF
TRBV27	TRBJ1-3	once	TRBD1	TGTGCCAGCAGTCCATGGACAGGGACTCTATCTGGAAACACCATATATTTT	CASSPWTGTLSGNTIYF
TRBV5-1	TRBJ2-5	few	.	TGCGCCAGCAGCTTGGATGGGGGGACCCAGTACTTC	CASSLDGGTQYF
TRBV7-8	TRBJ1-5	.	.	TGTGCCAGCAGCGTAGGACCGGACCTTATGCCCCAGCATTTT	CASSVGPDLMPQHF
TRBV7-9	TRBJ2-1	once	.	TGTGCCAGCAGCCCCAAAATTGGGCGGGGAGGGGGTGAGCAGTTCTTC	CASSPKIGRGGGEQFF
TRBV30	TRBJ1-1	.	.	TGTGCCTGGATTTCAGGGTTTGCGAACACTGAAGCTTTCTTT	CAWISGFANTEAFF
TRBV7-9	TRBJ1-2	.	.	TGTGCCAGCAGCTTAAGGCAGAATGACTACACCTTC	CASSLRQNDYTF
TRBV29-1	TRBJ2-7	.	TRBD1	TGCAGCGTTGGGGCCAGGGACAGCGAGCAGTACTTC	CSVGARDSEQYF
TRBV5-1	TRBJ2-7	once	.	TGCGCCAGCAGCTTGGAGGGACGGGAGATGGGGGAGCAGTACTTC	CASSLEGREMGEQYF
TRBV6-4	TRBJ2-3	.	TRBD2	TGTGCCAGCAGTAGCGTCGGGACTAGCGGGACTGATACGCAGTATTTT	CASSSVGTSGTDTQYF
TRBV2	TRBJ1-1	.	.	TGTGCCAGCACCTTAGGACTCCAGAACACTGAAGCTTTCTTT	CASTLGLQNTEAFF
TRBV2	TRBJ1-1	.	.	TGTGCCAGCAAATACAACACTGAAGCTTTCTTT	CASKYNTEAFF
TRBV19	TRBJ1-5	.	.	TGTGCCAGTAGTATAGCCAGGGTGAGGGGCAATCAGCCCCAGCATTTT	CASSIARVRGNQPQHF
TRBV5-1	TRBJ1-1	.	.	TGCGCCAGCAGCTTGGAGGGGATTTCCACTGAAGCTTTCTTT	CASSLEGISTEAFF
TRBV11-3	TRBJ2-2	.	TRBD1	TGTGCCAGCAGCGGGGGCACAGGGGACAGCAACACCGGGGAGCTGTTTTTT	CASSGGTGDSNTGELFF
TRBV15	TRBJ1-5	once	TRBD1	TGTGCCACCAGCAGAGGGACAGGGTCGGGGTTAGGACAGCCCCAGCATTTT	CATSRGTGSGLGQPQHF
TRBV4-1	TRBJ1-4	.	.	TGCGCCAGCAGCCAAATACAGCCAACTAATGAAAAACTGTTTTTT	CASSQIQPTNEKLFF
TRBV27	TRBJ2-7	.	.	TGTGCCAGCAGTCCCATGCCCGGGACCTGGGAGCAGTACTTC	CASSPMPGTWEQYF
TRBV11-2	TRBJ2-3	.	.	TGTGCCAGCAGCTTAGCCCTAACAGGAGCTAGCACAGATACGCAGTATTTT	CASSLALTGASTDTQYF
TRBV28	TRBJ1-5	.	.	TGTGCCAGCAGTTTGCCCGGTCGGCCCGAGCATTTT	CASSLPGRPEHF
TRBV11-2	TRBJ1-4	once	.	TGTGCCAGCAGCACGGTCCTAGGGGAAAAACTGTTTTTT	CASSTVLGEKLFF
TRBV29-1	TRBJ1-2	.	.	TGCAGCGTTGATAGGTGGGGTGGGGGCTACACCTTC	CSVDRWGGGYTF
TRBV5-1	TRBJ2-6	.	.	TGCGCCAGCAGCTTGTACACCTCTGGGGCCAACGTCCTGACTTTC	CASSLYTSGANVLTF
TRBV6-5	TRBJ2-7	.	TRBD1	TGTGCCAGCAGTTTATCCGGGACAGGGATATACGAGCAGTACTTC	CASSLSGTGIYEQYF
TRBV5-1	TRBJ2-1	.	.	TGCGCCAGCAGCTTGGCCAAGCTGGGGGAAAATGAGCAGTTCTTC	CASSLAKLGENEQFF
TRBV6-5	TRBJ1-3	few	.	TGTGCCAGCAGTTATAGGGGTCCTGGAAACACCATATATTTT	CASSYRGPGNTIYF
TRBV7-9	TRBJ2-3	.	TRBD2	TGTGCCAGCAGCTTAACTAGCGGGAGGGGGAGAGATACGCAGTATTTT	CASSLTSGRGRDTQYF
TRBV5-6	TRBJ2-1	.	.	TGTGCCAGCAGCATGTTGTCAATGGCGTCTGTAAACAATGAGCAGTTCTTC	CASSMLSMASVNNEQFF
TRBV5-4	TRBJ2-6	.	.	TGTGCCAGCAGCCAAGCGAGGGGGAGCGGTGGGGCCAACGTCCTGACTTTC	CASSQARGSGGANVLTF
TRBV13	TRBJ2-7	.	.	TGTGCCAGCAGCTTAGGGTGGGGTGGGGTCTACGAGCAGTACTTC	CASSLGWGGVYEQYF
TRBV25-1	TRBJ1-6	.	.	TGTGCCAGCAGTGAATATTCGACCGCGAGCTCCTATAATTCACCCCTCCACTTT	CASSEYSTASSYNSPLHF
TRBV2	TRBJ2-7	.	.	TGTGCCAGCAGTGTCCATTACGAGCAGTACTTC	CASSVHYEQYF
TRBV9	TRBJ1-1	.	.	TGTGCCAGCAGCGTAGGAACGGCGATGAACACTGAAGCTTTCTTT	CASSVGTAMNTEAFF
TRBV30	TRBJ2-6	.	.	TGTGCCGCCTTTGTGGTCTCTGGGGCCAACGTCCTGACTTTC	CAAFVVSGANVLTF
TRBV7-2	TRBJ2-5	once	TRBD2	TGTGCCAACAGCCCTATGGGGGGGGGAAGGACCCAGTACTTC	CANSPMGGGRTQYF
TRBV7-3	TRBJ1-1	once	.	TGTGCCAGCATGCTCGGGGGCTCGAACACTGAAGCTTTCTTT	CASMLGGSNTEAFF
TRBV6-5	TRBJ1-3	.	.	TGTGCCAGCAGTTACTCGACCGATGGAAACACCATATATTTT	CASSYSTDGNTIYF
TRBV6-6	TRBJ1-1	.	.	TGTGCCAGCAGTTACCCATCTTTGAACACTGAAGCTTTCTTT	CASSYPSLNTEAFF
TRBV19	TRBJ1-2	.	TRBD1	TGTGCCAGTAGTGTACAACCGGGACAGGGGTTCTATGGCTACACCTTC	CASSVQPGQGFYGYTF
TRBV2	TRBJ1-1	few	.	TGTGCCAGCAGGGTAACGGGACAAATGAACACTGAAGCTTTCTTT	CASRVTGQMNTEAFF